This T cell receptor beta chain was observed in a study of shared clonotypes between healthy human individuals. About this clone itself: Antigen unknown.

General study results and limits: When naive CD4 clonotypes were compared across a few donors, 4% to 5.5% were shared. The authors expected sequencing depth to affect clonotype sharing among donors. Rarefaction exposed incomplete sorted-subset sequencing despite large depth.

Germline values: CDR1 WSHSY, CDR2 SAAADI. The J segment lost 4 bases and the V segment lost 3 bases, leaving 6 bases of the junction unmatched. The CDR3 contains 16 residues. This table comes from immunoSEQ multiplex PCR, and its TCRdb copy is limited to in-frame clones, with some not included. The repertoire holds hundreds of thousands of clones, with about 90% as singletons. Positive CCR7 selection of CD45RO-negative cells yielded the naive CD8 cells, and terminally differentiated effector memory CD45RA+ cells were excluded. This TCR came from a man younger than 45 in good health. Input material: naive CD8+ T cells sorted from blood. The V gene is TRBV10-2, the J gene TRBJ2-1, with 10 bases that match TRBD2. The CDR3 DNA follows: TGCGCCAGCAGTGAAGGGACTAGCGCGCTTTACAATGAGCAGTTCTTC. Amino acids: CASSEGTSALYNEQFF.